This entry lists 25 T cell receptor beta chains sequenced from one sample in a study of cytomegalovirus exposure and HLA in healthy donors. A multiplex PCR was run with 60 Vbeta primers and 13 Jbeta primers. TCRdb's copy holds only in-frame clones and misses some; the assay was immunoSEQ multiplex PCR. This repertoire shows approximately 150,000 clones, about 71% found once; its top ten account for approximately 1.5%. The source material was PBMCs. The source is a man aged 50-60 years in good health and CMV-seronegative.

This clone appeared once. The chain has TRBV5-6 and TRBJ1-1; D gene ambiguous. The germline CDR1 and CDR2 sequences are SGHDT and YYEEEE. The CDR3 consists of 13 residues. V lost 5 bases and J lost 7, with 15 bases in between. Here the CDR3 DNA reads TGTGCCAGCAGAACCAAAGAAGAGTTTGAAGCTTTCTTT. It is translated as CASRTKEEFEAFF.

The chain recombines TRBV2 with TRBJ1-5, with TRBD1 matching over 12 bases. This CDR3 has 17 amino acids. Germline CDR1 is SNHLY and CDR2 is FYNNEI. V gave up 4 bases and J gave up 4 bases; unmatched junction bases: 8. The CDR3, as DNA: TGTGCCAGCAGTGGGGGGACAGGGGGCTTACTAAATCAGCCCCAGCATTTT. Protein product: CASSGGTGGLLNQPQHF. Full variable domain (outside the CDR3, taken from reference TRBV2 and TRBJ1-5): EPEVTQTPSHQVTQMGQEVILRCVPISNHLYFYWYRQILGQKVEFLVSFYNNEISEKSEIFDDQFSVERPDGSNFTLKIRSTKLEDSAMYFCASSGGTGGLLNQPQHFGDGTRLSIL.

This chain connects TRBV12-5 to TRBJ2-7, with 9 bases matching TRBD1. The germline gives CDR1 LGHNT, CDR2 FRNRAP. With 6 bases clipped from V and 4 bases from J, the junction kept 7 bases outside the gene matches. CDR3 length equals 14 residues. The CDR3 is CASGRGQGEYEQYF. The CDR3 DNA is TGTGCTAGTGGCCGGGGACAGGGAGAGTACGAGCAGTACTTC.

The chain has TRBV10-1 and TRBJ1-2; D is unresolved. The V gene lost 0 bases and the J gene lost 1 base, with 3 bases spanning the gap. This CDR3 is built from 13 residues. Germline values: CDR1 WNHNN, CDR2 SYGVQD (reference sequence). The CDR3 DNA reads TGCGCCAGCAGTGAGTCGAGTAACTATGGCTACACCTTC. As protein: CASSESSNYGYTF.

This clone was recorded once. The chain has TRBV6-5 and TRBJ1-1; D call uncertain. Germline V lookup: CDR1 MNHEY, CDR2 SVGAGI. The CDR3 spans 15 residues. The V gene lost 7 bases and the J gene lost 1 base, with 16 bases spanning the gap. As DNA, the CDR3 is TGTGCCAGCACCCCAGGCTTTTTTAGGAACACTGAAGCTTTCTTT. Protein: CASTPGFFRNTEAFF.

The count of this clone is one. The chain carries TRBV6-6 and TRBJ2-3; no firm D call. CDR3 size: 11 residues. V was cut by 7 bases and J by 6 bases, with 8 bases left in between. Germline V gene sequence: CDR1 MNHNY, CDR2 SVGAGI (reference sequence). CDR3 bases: TGTGCCAGCACGAGTTCGGATACGCAGTATTTT. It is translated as CASTSSDTQYF.

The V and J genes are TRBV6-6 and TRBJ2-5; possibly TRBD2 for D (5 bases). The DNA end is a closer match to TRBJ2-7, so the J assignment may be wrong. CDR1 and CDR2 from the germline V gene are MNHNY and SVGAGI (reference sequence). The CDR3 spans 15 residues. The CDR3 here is CASKEITVSGYEQYF. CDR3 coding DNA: TGTGCCAGCAAGGAAATAACAGTCTCGGGGTACGAGCAGTACTTC.

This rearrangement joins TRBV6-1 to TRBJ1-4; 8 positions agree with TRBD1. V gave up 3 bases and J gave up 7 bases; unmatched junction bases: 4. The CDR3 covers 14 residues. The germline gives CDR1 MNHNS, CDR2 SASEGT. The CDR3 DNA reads TGTGCCAGCAGTGAGCGGACAGGGACTGAAAAACTGTTTTTT. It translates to CASSERTGTEKLFF.

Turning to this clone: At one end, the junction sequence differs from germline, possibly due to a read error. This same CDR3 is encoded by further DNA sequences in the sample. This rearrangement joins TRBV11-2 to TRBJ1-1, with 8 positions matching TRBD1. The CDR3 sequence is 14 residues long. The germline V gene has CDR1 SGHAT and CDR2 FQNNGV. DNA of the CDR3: TGTGCCAGCAGCCCGGACAGGGTGAAGACTGAGGCTTTCTTT. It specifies CASSPDRVKTEAFF.

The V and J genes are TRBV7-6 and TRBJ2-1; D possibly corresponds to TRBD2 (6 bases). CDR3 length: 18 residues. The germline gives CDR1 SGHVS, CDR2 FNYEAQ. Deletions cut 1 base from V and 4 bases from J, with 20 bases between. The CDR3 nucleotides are TGTGCCAGCAGCTTAGTCACTGGGCGGGGCCTCCCTTACAATGAGCAGTTCTTC. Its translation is CASSLVTGRGLPYNEQFF.

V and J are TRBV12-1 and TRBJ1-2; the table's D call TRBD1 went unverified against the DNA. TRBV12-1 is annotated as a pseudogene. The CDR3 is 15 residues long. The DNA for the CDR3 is TGTGCCAGCAGCTTTGAGGACAGGAGTAACTATGGCTACACCTTC. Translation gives CASSFEDRSNYGYTF.

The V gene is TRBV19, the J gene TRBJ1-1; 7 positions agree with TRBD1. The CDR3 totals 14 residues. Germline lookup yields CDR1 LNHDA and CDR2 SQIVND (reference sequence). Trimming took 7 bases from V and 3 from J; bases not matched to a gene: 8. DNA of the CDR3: TGTGCCAGTATCGACAGGGCAGCACACACTGAAGCTTTCTTT. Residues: CASIDRAAHTEAFF.

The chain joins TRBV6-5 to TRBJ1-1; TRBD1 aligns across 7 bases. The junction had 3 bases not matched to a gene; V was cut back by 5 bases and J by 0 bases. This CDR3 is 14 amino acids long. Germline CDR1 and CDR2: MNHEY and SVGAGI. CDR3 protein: CASSKQGMNTEAFF. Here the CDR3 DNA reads TGTGCCAGCAGTAAACAGGGGATGAACACTGAAGCTTTCTTT.

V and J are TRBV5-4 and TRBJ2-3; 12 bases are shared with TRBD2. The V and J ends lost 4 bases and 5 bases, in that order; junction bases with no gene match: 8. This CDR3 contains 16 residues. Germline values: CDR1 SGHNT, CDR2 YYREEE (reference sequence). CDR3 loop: CASSTRLAGAQDTQYF. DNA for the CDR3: TGTGCCAGCAGCACCAGACTAGCGGGGGCCCAAGATACGCAGTATTTT.

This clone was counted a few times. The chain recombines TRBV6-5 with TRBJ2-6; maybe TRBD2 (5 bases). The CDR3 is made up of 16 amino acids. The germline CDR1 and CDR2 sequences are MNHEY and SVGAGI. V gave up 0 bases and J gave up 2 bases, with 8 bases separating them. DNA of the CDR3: TGTGCCAGCAGTTACTCGAGCGGAGCTGGGGCCAACGTCCTGACTTTC. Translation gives CASSYSSGAGANVLTF.

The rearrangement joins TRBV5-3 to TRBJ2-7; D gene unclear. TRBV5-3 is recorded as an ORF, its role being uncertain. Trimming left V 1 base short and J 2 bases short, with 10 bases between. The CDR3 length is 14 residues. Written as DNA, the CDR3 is TGTGCCAGAAGCTTGCATTATGACACCTACGAGCAGTACTTC. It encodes CARSLHYDTYEQYF.

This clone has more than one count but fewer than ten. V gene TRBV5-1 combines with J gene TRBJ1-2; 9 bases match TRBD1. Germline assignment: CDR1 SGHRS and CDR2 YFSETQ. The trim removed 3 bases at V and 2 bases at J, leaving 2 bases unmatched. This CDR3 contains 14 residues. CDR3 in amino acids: CASSSGTGNYGYTF. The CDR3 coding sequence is TGCGCCAGCAGCTCCGGGACAGGGAACTATGGCTACACCTTC.

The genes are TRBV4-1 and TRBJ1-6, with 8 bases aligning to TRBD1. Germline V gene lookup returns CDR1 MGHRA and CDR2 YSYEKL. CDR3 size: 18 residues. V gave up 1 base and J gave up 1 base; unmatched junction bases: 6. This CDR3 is CASSQGGQGASYNSPLHF. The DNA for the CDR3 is TGCGCCAGCAGCCAAGGGGGGCAGGGGGCTTCCTATAATTCACCCCTCCACTTT.

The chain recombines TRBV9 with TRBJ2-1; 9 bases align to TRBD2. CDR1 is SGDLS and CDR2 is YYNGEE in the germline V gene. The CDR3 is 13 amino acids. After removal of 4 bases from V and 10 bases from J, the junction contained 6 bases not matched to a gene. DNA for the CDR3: TGTGCCAGCAGCTCCCGGCTAGCGGGGGAGCAGTTCTTC. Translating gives CASSSRLAGEQFF.

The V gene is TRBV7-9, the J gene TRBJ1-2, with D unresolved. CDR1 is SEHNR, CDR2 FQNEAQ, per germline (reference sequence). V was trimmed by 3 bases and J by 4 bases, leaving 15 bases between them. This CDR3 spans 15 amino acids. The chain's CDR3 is CASSLEQTYLYGYTF. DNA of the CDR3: TGTGCCAGCAGCTTGGAGCAGACTTATCTCTATGGCTACACCTTC.

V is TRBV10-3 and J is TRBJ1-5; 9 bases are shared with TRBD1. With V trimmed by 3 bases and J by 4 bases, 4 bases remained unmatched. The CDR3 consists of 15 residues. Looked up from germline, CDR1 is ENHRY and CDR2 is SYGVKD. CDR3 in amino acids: CAISETGTGNQPQHF. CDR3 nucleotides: TGTGCCATCAGTGAAACCGGGACAGGGAATCAGCCCCAGCATTTT.

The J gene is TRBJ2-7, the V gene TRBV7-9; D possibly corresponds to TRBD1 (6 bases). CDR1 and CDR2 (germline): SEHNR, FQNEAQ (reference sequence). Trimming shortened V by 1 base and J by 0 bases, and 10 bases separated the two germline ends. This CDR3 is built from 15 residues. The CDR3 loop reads CASSLGRGSSYEQYF. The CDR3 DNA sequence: TGTGCCAGCAGCTTAGGAAGGGGGAGCTCCTACGAGCAGTACTTC.

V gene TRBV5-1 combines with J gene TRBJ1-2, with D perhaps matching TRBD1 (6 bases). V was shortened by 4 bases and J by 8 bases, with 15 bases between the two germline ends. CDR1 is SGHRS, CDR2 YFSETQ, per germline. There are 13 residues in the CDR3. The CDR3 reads CASSTPDRRGYTF. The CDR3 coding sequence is TGCGCCAGCAGCACCCCGGACAGACGGGGCTACACCTTC.

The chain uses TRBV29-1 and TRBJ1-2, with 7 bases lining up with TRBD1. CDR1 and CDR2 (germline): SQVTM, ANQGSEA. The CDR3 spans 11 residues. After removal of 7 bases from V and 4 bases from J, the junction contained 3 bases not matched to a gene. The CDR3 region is CSAGQTYGYTF. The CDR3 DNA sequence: TGCAGCGCGGGACAGACCTATGGCTACACCTTC.

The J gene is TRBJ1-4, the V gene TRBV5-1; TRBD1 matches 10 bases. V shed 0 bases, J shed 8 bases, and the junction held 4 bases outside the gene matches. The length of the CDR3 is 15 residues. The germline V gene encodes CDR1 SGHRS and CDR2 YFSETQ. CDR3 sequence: CASSLEGQGYEKLFF. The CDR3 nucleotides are TGCGCCAGCAGCTTGGAGGGACAGGGGTACGAAAAACTGTTTTTT.